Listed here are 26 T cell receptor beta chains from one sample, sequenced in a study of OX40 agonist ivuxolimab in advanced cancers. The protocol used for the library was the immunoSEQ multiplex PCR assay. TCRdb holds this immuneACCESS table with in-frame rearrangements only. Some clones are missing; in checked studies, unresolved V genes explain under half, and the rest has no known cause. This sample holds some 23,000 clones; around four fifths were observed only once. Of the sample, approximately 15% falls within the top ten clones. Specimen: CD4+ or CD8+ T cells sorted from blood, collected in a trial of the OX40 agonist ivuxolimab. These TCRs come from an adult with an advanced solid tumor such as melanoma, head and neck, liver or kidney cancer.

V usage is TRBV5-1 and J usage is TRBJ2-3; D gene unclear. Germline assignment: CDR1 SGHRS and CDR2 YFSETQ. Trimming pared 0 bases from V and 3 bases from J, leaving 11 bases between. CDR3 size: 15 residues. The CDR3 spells CASSLELVGTDTQYF. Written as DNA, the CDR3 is TGCGCCAGCAGCTTGGAGCTAGTAGGAACAGATACGCAGTATTTT.

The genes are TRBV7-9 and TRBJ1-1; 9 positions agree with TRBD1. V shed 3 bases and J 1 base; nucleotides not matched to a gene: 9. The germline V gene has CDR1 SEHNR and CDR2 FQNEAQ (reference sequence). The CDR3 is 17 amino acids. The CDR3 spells CASSLGQGVARNTEAFF. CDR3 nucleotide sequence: TGTGCCAGCAGCTTGGGACAGGGTGTGGCGCGGAACACTGAAGCTTTCTTT.

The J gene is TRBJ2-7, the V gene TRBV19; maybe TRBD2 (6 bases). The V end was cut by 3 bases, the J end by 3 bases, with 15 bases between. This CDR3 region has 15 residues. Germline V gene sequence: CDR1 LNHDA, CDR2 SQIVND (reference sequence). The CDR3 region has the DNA TGTGCCAGTAGTATTAGTCAGTGGGAGGTCTACGAGCAGTACTTC. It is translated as CASSISQWEVYEQYF.

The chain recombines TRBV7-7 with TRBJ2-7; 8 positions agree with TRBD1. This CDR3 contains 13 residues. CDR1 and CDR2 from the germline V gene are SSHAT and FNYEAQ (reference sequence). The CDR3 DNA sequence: TGTGCGTCAGGACAGGGACCAACCTACGAGCAGTACTTC. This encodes CASGQGPTYEQYF.

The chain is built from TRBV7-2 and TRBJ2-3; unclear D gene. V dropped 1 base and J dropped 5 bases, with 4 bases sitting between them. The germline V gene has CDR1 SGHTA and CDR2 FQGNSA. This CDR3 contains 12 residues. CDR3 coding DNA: TGTGCCAGCAGCTTAGTACGAGATACGCAGTATTTT. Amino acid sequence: CASSLVRDTQYF.

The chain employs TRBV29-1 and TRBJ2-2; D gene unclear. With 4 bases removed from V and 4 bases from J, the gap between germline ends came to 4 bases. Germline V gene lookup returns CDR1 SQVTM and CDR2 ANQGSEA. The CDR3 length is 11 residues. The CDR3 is CSVVLTGELFF. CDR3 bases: TGCAGCGTTGTCCTCACCGGGGAGCTGTTTTTT.

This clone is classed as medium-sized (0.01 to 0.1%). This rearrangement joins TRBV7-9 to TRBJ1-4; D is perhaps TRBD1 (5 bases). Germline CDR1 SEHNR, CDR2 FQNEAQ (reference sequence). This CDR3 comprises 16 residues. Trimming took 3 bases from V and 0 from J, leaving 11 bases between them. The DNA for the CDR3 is TGTGCCAGCAGCTTGGGGGTTACGGCAACTAATGAAAAACTGTTTTTT. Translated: CASSLGVTATNEKLFF.

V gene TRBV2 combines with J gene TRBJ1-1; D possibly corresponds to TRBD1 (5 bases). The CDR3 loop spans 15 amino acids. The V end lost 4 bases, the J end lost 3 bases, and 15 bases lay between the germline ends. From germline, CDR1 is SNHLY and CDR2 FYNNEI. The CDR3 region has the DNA TGTGCCAGCAGTGGGTACAGGCCGCCATACACTGAAGCTTTCTTT. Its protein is CASSGYRPPYTEAFF.

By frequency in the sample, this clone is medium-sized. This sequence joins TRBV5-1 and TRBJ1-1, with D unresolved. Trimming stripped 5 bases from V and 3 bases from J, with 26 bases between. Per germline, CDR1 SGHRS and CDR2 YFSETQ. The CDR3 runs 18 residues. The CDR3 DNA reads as TGCGCCAGCAGTTTCGCCCGGGCCCTCTATGGTGGGGACACTGAAGCTTTCTTT. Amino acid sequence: CASSFARALYGGDTEAFF.

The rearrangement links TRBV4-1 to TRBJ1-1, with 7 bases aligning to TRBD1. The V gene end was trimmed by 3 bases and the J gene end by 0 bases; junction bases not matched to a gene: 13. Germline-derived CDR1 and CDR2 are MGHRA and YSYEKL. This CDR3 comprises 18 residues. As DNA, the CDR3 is TGCGCCAGCAGCCAGCCCGGGACAGTCAACCCCATGAACACTGAAGCTTTCTTT. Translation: CASSQPGTVNPMNTEAFF.

The chain's CDR3 is CASSPWGGGVRYNEQFF. The DNA for the CDR3 is TGTGCCAGCAGCCCATGGGGCGGGGGGGTCCGCTACAATGAGCAGTTCTTC. The V and J genes are TRBV9 and TRBJ2-1, with TRBD2 identical over 9 bases. The CDR3 spans 17 residues. The J segment lost 3 bases and the V segment lost 4 bases, leaving 11 bases of the junction unmatched. The V gene's germline CDR1 is SGDLS and CDR2 YYNGEE.

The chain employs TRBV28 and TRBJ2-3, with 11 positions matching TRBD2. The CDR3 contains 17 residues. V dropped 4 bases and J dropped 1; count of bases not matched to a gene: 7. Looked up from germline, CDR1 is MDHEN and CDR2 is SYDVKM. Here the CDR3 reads CASSSLLTSGGTDTQYF. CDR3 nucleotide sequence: TGTGCCAGCAGTTCGCTCTTGACTAGCGGGGGCACAGATACGCAGTATTTT. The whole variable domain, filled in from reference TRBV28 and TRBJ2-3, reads DVKVTQSSRYLVKRTGEKVFLECVQDMDHENMFWYRQDPGLGLRLIYFSYDVKMKEKGDIPEGYSVSREKKERFSLILESASTNQTSMYLCASSSLLTSGGTDTQYFGPGTRLTVL.

DNA for the CDR3: TGCGCCAGCAGCCAAGACCGCTCCTACGAGCAGTACTTC. This codes for CASSQDRSYEQYF. The chain is built from TRBV4-3 and TRBJ2-7; D ambiguous. The CDR3 totals 13 residues. The germline V gene encodes CDR1 LGHNA and CDR2 YSLEER. The ends were cut back, 0 bases at V and 0 bases at J, with 3 bases in the middle.

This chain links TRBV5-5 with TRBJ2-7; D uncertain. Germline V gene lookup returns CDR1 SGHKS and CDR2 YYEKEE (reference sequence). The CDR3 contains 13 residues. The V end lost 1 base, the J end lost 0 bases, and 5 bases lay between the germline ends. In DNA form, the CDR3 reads TGTGCCAGCAGCTTGTGGAACTCCTACGAGCAGTACTTC. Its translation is CASSLWNSYEQYF.

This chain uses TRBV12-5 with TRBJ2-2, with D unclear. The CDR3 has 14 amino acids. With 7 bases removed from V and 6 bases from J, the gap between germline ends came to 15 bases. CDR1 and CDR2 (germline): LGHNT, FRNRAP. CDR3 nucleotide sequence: TGTGCTAGTGCCCCGATAGGAACGGCCGGGGAGCTGTTTTTT. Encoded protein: CASAPIGTAGELFF.

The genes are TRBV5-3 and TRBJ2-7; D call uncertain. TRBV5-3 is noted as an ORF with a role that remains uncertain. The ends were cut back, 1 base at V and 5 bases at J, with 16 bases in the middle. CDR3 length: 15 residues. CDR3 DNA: TGTGCCAGAAGCTTGAGACTTCGCTGGCTCCACGAGCAGTACTTC. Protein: CARSLRLRWLHEQYF.

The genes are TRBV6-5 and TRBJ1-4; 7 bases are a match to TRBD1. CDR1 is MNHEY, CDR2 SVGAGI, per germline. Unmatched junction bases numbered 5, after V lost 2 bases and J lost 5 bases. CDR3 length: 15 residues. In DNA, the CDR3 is TGTGCCAGCAGTTACCGGACAGGAGAGAATGAAAAACTGTTTTTT. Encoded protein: CASSYRTGENEKLFF.

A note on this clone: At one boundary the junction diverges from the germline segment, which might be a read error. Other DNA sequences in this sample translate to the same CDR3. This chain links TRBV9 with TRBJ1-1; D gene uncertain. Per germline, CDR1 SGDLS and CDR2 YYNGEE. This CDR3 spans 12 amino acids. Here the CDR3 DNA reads TGCGCCAGCAGCGTAGGTAAGGATGAAGCTTTCTTT. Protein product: CASSVGKDEAFF.

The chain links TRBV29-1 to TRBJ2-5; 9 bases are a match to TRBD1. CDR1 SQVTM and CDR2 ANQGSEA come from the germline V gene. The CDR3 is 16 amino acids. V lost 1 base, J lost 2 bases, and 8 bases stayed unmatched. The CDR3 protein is CSVEASGTGYQETQYF. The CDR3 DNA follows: TGCAGCGTTGAAGCCTCAGGGACAGGGTATCAAGAGACCCAGTACTTC. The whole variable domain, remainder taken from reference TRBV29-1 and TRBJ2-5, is SAVISQKPSRDICQRGTSLTIQCQVDSQVTMMFWYRQQPGQSLTLIATANQGSEATYESGFVIDKFPISRPNLTFSTLTVSNMSPEDSSIYLCSVEASGTGYQETQYFGPGTRLLVL.

In DNA form, the CDR3 reads TGCGCCAGCAGCTTGGCCGGTGGGTATGGAGATACGCAGTATTTT. Its protein is CASSLAGGYGDTQYF. The chain couples TRBV5-1 to TRBJ2-3, with unresolved D. The V gene lost 0 bases and the J gene lost 5 bases, with 13 bases spanning the gap. Germline CDR1 is SGHRS and CDR2 is YFSETQ. The CDR3 loop spans 15 amino acids. Filled out from reference TRBV5-1 and TRBJ2-3, the complete variable domain reads KAGVTQTPRYLIKTRGQQVTLSCSPISGHRSVSWYQQTPGQGLQFLFEYFSETQRNKGNFPGRFSGRQFSNSRSEMNVSTLELGDSALYLCASSLAGGYGDTQYFGPGTRLTVL.

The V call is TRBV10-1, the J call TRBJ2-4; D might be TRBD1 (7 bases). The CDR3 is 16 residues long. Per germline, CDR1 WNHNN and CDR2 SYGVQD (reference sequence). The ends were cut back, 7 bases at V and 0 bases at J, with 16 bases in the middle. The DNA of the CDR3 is TGCGCCAGCATCCCCAGGGGGGATTTAGCCAAAAACATTCAGTACTTC. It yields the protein CASIPRGDLAKNIQYF.

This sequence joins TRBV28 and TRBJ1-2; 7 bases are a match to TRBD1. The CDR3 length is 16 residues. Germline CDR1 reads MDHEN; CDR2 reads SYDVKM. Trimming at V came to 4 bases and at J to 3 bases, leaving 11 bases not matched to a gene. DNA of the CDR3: TGTGCCAGCAGTTCCGACTTGCCCGACAGGGACTATGGCTACACCTTC. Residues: CASSSDLPDRDYGYTF.

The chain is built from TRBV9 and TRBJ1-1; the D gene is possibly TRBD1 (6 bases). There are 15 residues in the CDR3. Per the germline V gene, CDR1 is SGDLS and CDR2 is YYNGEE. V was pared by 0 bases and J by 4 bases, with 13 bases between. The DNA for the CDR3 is TGTGCCAGCAGCGTAGCTCAGGGGCGGGGCACTGAAGCTTTCTTT. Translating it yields CASSVAQGRGTEAFF.

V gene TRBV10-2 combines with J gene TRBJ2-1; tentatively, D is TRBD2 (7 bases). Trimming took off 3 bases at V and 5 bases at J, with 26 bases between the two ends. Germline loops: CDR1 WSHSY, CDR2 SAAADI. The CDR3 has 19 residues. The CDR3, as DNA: TGCGCCAGCAGTGACCCCTTGGGGGTGTGGGCGGGGGCCCACAATGAGCAGTTCTTC. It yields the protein CASSDPLGVWAGAHNEQFF.

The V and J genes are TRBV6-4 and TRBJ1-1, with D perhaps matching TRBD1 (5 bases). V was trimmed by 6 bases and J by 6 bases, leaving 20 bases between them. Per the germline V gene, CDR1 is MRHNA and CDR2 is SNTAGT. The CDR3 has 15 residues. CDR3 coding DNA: TGTGCCAGCAGACCGAACCCGACAGAGTATCCTGAAGCTTTCTTT. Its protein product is CASRPNPTEYPEAFF.

CDR3 in amino acids: CASGTTGSNQPQHF. CDR3 DNA sequence: TGTGCCAGCGGAACTACAGGGAGCAATCAGCCCCAGCATTTT. The chain couples TRBV2 to TRBJ1-5; tentative D call: TRBD1 (6 bases). The CDR3 extends over 14 amino acids. Germline CDR1 SNHLY, CDR2 FYNNEI. V lost 8 bases and J lost 1, with 12 bases in between.